The 23 T cell receptor beta chains listed next were all sequenced from one sample in a study of glioma-infiltrating T cells. TCR alpha and beta CDR3 regions were amplified from RNA using iRepertoire nested multiplex PCR. One entry per CDR3 protein results from TCRdb running MiXCR on the multiplex PCR reads. This table has 300,000 to 400,000 distinct CDR3 sequences, about two fifths appearing once. The sequencing sample was made of glioma tissue, nonneoplastic brain tissue, or PBMCs (not recorded which). These receptors were collected from a human donor with low-grade glioma or glioblastoma, undergoing nonglioma brain surgery, or in good health (not recorded which).

The chain joins TRBV7-6 to TRBJ1-2; the D is unclear. The CDR3 is 16 residues long. The V and J ends lost 3 bases and 6 bases respectively, with 20 bases between them. CDR1 and CDR2 from the germline V gene are SGHVS and FNYEAQ. The CDR3 sequence: CASSFLPHGDPDGYTF. As DNA, the CDR3 is TGTGCCAGCAGCTTCCTCCCCCACGGCGATCCGGATGGCTACACCTTC.

Only one count was recorded for this clonotype. A much larger clone differs from this one at a single base, so this may be a read error. The V and J genes are TRBV7-2 and TRBJ1-5, with D possibly being TRBD1 (6 bases). Germline V lookup: CDR1 SGHTA, CDR2 FQGNSA. The V end lost 4 bases, the J end lost 11 bases, and 18 bases lay between the germline ends. The CDR3 length is 14 residues. This CDR3 reads CASSYGTRGLAQHF. In nucleotides, the CDR3 is TGTGCCAGCAGCTACGGGACAAGGGGTTTGGCCCAGCATTTT. The entire variable domain, with the rest obtained from reference TRBV7-2 and TRBJ1-5, is as follows: GAGVSQSPSNKVTEKGKDVELRCDPISGHTALYWYRQSLGQGLEFLIYFQGNSAPDKSGLPSDRFSAERTGGSVSTLTIQRTQQEDSAVYLCASSYGTRGLAQHFGDGTRLSIL.

The rearrangement joins TRBV7-2 to TRBJ2-7, with TRBD1 matching 10 bases. Per germline, CDR1 SGHTA and CDR2 FQGNSA. This CDR3 is 15 amino acids long. Trimming at V came to 6 bases and at J to 5 bases, leaving 10 bases not matched to a gene. The CDR3 sequence is CASRKRQGAIDEQYF. The CDR3 DNA follows: TGTGCCAGCAGGAAAAGACAGGGGGCTATCGACGAGCAGTACTTC. Supplemented by reference TRBV7-2 and TRBJ2-7, the full variable domain reads GAGVSQSPSNKVTEKGKDVELRCDPISGHTALYWYRQSLGQGLEFLIYFQGNSAPDKSGLPSDRFSAERTGGSVSTLTIQRTQQEDSAVYLCASRKRQGAIDEQYFGPGTRLTVT.

This clonotype was seen ten or more times. The chain joins TRBV27 to TRBJ2-1; 8 bases line up with TRBD2. The CDR3 contains 18 residues. V was clipped by 3 bases and J by 0 bases; unmatched bases: 10. CDR1 and CDR2 from the germline V gene are MNHEY and SMNVEV (reference sequence). In nucleotides, the CDR3 is TGTGCCAGCAGTTTGAGCGGACTAGCCTTGAGCTCCTACAATGAGCAGTTCTTC. Its translation is CASSLSGLALSSYNEQFF.

This clonotype was recorded a few times. The chain employs TRBV7-2 and TRBJ1-5; maybe TRBD1 (5 bases). Trimming took 2 bases from V and 2 from J, leaving 13 bases between them. Germline V gene sequence: CDR1 SGHTA, CDR2 FQGNSA. The CDR3 is made up of 16 amino acids. The CDR3 sequence is CASSLNDRGGNQPQHF. In DNA form, the CDR3 reads TGTGCCAGCAGCTTAAATGACAGAGGAGGCAATCAGCCCCAGCATTTT.

In the case of this clonotype: This may stem from a read error, because a much larger clone lies one nucleotide away. The chain is built from TRBV6-2 or TRBV6-3 and TRBJ1-5; TRBD1 might be the D (5 bases). CDR1 is MNHEY and CDR2 is SVGEGT in the germline V gene. There are 13 residues in the CDR3. With 5 bases removed from V and 6 bases from J, the gap between germline ends came to 11 bases. CDR3 coding DNA: TGTGCCAGCAGTGACCAGGGAGCTCAGCCCCAGCATTTT. This translates into CASSDQGAQPQHF.

This clonotype has more than one count but fewer than ten. The gene calls are TRBV7-6 and TRBJ1-3; perhaps TRBD1 as D (5 bases). This CDR3 spans 16 amino acids. The germline V gene encodes CDR1 SGHVS and CDR2 FNYEAQ. V lost 1 base to trimming and J lost 0 bases, with 10 bases between them. The DNA of the CDR3 is TGTGCCAGCAGCTTAGGACAGTTTGACTCTGGAAACACCATATATTTT. This sequence encodes CASSLGQFDSGNTIYF.

At least ten counts were recorded for this clonotype. This chain uses TRBV27 with TRBJ2-2, with D tentatively TRBD1 (5 bases). The V end lost 6 bases, the J end lost 3 bases, and 11 bases lay between the germline ends. Germline loops: CDR1 MNHEY, CDR2 SMNVEV (reference sequence). The CDR3 totals 14 residues. The CDR3 sequence is CASSIDSDTGELFF. The CDR3 DNA reads TGTGCCAGCAGCATAGACAGTGACACCGGGGAGCTGTTTTTT.

This clonotype was counted a few times. The chain couples TRBV7-9 to TRBJ2-5; D call uncertain. The ends were cut back, 0 bases at V and 6 bases at J, with 14 bases in the middle. From germline, CDR1 is SEHNR and CDR2 FQNEAQ (reference sequence). The CDR3 is made up of 15 amino acids. CDR3: CASSLAPLGGKTQYF. The CDR3 DNA sequence: TGTGCCAGCAGCTTAGCCCCCCTAGGTGGAAAGACCCAGTACTTC.

On this clonotype: It may be a read error: a sequence one base away is much more abundant. The chain couples TRBV20-1 to TRBJ1-6; 8 nucleotides align to TRBD1. The V segment lost 5 bases and the J segment 9 bases; nucleotides outside the gene matches: 6. Germline V gene data show CDR1 as DFQATT and CDR2 as SNEGSKA (reference sequence). This CDR3 contains 13 residues. The CDR3 region has the DNA TGCAGTGCTCGCAGGGGGCTTAGTTCACCCCTCCACTTT. It codes for CSARRGLSSPLHF.

The chain is built from TRBV27 and TRBJ2-3; D gene uncertain. With 2 bases removed from V and 4 bases from J, the gap between germline ends came to 16 bases. The CDR3 is made up of 16 amino acids. CDR1 is MNHEY and CDR2 is SMNVEV in the germline V gene (reference sequence). CDR3 coding DNA: TGTGCCAGCAGTTTAATAAGTACAGCGAGCCCAGATACGCAGTATTTT. Residues: CASSLISTASPDTQYF.

DNA of the CDR3: TGTGCCAGCAGCCAAACGGGAACCACAGATACGCAGTATTTT. Its protein product is CASSQTGTTDTQYF. This chain joins TRBV7-6 and TRBJ2-3, with TRBD2 as a possible D gene (5 bases). Between the trimmed V and J ends, which lost 5 bases and 2 bases, there was a span of 11 bases. This CDR3 is built from 14 residues. CDR1 is SGHVS, CDR2 FNYEAQ, per germline.

Note on this clonotype: This could be a read error, since a much larger clone is one nucleotide away. V is TRBV12-3 or TRBV12-4 and J is TRBJ2-1, with D unresolved. This CDR3 contains 15 residues. Trimming took off 9 bases at V and 0 bases at J, with 15 bases between the two ends. The CDR3: CARTRPGSSYNEQFF. DNA for the CDR3: TGTGCCAGAACCCGACCGGGCAGCTCCTACAATGAGCAGTTCTTC.

The chain has TRBV5-6 and TRBJ2-5; D may be TRBD1 (6 bases). This CDR3 contains 16 residues. Trimming took off 3 bases at V and 4 bases at J, with 19 bases between the two ends. The germline gives CDR1 SGHDT, CDR2 YYEEEE. CDR3 DNA: TGTGCCAGCAGCTATACTGCAGGGGCTAGAGGAGAGACCCAGTACTTC. Its protein is CASSYTAGARGETQYF.

The chain has TRBV6-5 and TRBJ2-1, with a weak D call TRBD1 (5 bases). V was trimmed by 6 bases and J by 3 bases, leaving 18 bases between them. Germline-derived CDR1 and CDR2 are MNHEY and SVGAGI. The CDR3 runs to 16 residues. CDR3 bases: TGTGCCAGCAGCGTAGGGGTGCCGCGCTACTACAATGAGCAGTTCTTC. Translation gives CASSVGVPRYYNEQFF.

The V gene is TRBV7-9, the J gene TRBJ2-5; tentatively, D is TRBD2 (5 bases). The CDR3 covers 13 residues. Germline-derived CDR1 and CDR2 are SEHNR and FQNEAQ (reference sequence). V lost 3 bases and J 3 bases, leaving 8 bases between the germline ends. CDR3 DNA: TGTGCCAGCAGCTTTGAGGGTAAAGAGACCCAGTACTTC. It encodes CASSFEGKETQYF.

The chain links TRBV7-6 to TRBJ2-2, with 12 bases identical to TRBD2. The CDR3 contains 20 residues. Losses at the gene ends were 5 bases for V and 4 bases for J; bases not matched to a gene: 17. The germline V gene has CDR1 SGHVS and CDR2 FNYEAQ. CDR3 nucleotides: TGTGCCAGCAGCGCCCCCTCGGGACTAGCGGGCCCAACCGGCACCGGGGAGCTGTTTTTT. Residues: CASSAPSGLAGPTGTGELFF.

This chain connects TRBV19 to TRBJ2-2, with D maybe TRBD2 (6 bases). The CDR3 consists of 17 residues. In germline, CDR1 is LNHDA, CDR2 SQIVND (reference sequence). V gave up 4 bases and J gave up 2 bases, with 17 bases separating them. CDR3 sequence reads: CASSRVFSGSNTGELFF. The CDR3 bases are TGTGCCAGTAGTAGGGTTTTTAGCGGATCCAACACCGGGGAGCTGTTTTTT.

Of note for this clonotype: A read error is possible here, since a much larger clone lies one base away. The CDR3 carries no conserved terminal phenylalanine or tryptophan, so it likely arises from a read error. The genes are TRBV27 and TRBJ2-3; a possible D gene is TRBD1 (6 bases). V gave up 3 bases and J gave up 2 bases, with 9 bases separating them. The CDR3 has 14 amino acids. Germline CDR1 and CDR2: MNHEY and SMNVEV (reference sequence). The CDR3 reads CASSLTGTTDTQYL. DNA for the CDR3: TGTGCCAGCAGTTTGACAGGTACCACAGATACGCAGTATTTA.

This clonotype was picked up one time. The J gene is TRBJ2-7, the V gene TRBV27; TRBD1 matches 7 bases. Germline V gene lookup returns CDR1 MNHEY and CDR2 SMNVEV (reference sequence). CDR3 length: 14 amino acids. The V gene end was trimmed by 4 bases and the J gene end by 5 bases; junction bases not matched to a gene: 8. CDR3 loop: CASSSRGQPDEQYF. CDR3 DNA sequence: TGTGCCAGCAGTTCTCGGGGACAGCCCGACGAGCAGTACTTC.

Comments on this clonotype: The CDR3 does not close with the conserved phenylalanine or tryptophan, likely indicating a read error. No DNA is shown, since the ends of the CDR3 on it are uncertain; the CDR3 is the one TCRdb lists. The chain links TRBV27 to TRBJ1-1; TRBD1, the table's D call, lacks a check against the DNA. A total of 13 residues make up the CDR3, ends included. Germline CDR1 is MNHEY and CDR2 is SMNVEV (reference sequence). CDR3 sequence reads: CASSFTGQTEALL.

As concerns this clonotype: A single base separates this from a much larger clone, so it may be a read error. V usage is TRBV28 and J usage is TRBJ2-1; D gene unclear. The V end lost 2 bases, the J end lost 9 bases, and 8 bases lay between the germline ends. The CDR3 spans 12 residues. Germline-derived CDR1 and CDR2 are MDHEN and SYDVKM. The CDR3 sequence: CASSLTAREQFF. In DNA form, the CDR3 reads TGTGCCAGCAGTTTAACGGCTCGTGAGCAGTTCTTC.

This rearrangement joins TRBV2 to TRBJ1-5; TRBD1 aligns across 9 bases. V was pared by 5 bases and J by 4 bases, with 15 bases of the junction left unmatched. There are 18 residues in the CDR3. CDR1 and CDR2 (germline): SNHLY, FYNNEI. The CDR3 here is CASSSYHGIGQGNQPQHF. In nucleotides, the CDR3 is TGTGCCAGCAGTTCCTACCATGGGATCGGACAGGGGAATCAGCCCCAGCATTTT. Supplemented by reference TRBV2 and TRBJ1-5, the full variable domain reads EPEVTQTPSHQVTQMGQEVILRCVPISNHLYFYWYRQILGQKVEFLVSFYNNEISEKSEIFDDQFSVERPDGSNFTLKIRSTKLEDSAMYFCASSSYHGIGQGNQPQHFGDGTRLSIL.